Below, one TCR beta chain is given with its context. The source of the sample is a study of blood T cell repertoires in COVID-19. On the study more broadly: Sites in the United States, Italy and Spain provided acute and convalescent COVID-19 samples. T cells, B-cell-depleted T cells, or PBMCs supplied cDNA or gDNA.

J gave up 12 bases and V 3 bases, and 7 bases lay outside the gene matches. This CDR3 is built from 13 residues. The V gene's germline CDR1 is LNHDA and CDR2 SQIVND (reference sequence). Original data processing: How many nucleated cells were present was estimated from reference gene primer amplification. Measured with immunoSEQ multiplex PCR; TCRdb has only the in-frame clones, and not every one. D and trimming come from the DNA, and the V and J calls and clone size come from that table. The repertoire holds around 170,000 clones, with about 85% as singletons. This sequence joins TRBV19 and TRBJ2-1, with TRBD2 identical over 8 bases. The TCR originated in a man aged 55 to 70 with acute or convalescent COVID-19. The sequenced material came from peripheral blood. The CDR3 is CASSILGLEAQFF. Written as DNA, the CDR3 is TGTGCCAGTAGTATTTTGGGACTAGAGGCGCAGTTCTTC.